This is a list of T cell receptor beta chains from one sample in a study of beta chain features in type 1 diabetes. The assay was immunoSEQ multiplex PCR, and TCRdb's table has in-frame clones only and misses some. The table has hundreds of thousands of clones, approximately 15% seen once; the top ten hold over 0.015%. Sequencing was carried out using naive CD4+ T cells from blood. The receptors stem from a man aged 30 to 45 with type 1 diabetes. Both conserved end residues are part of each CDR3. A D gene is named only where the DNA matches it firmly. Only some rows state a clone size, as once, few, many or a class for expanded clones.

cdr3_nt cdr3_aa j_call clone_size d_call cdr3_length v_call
TGCGCCAGCAGCTCGGGACTAGCGGGAGAGGGGATGTGGTTGGAGCAGTTCTTC CASSSGLAGEGMWLEQFF TRBJ2-1 - TRBD2 18 TRBV5-1
TGTGCCAGCAGCCAAGACGGGAATCCGAATGAGCAGTTCTTC CASSQDGNPNEQFF TRBJ2-1 few - 14 TRBV4-2
TGTGCCAGCTCACTTACGGACGGGACTCTGTGGTCCCAGCATTTT CASSLTDGTLWSQHF TRBJ1-5 few - 15 TRBV18
TGTGCCAGCAGCGCGGGGTACTCCTACAATGAGCAGTTCTTC CASSAGYSYNEQFF TRBJ2-1 - - 14 TRBV28
TGCGCCAGCAGCTCCGACTCAAAAGAGACCCAGTACTTC CASSSDSKETQYF TRBJ2-5 - - 13 TRBV5-1
TGTGCCAGCAGTTACGGCGGGAACACTGAAGCTTTCTTT CASSYGGNTEAFF TRBJ1-1 few - 13 TRBV6-6
TGTGCCAGCAGCTTTGAAGGGGGTGATGGGGAGCAGTACTTC CASSFEGGDGEQYF TRBJ2-7 few - 14 TRBV7-8
TGTGCCAGCTCACCTATGGGCGGGAGTTTATTCAATGAGCAGTTCTTC CASSPMGGSLFNEQFF TRBJ2-1 few TRBD2 16 TRBV18
TGCAGTGCCGGACTGTCGGGTACGCAGTATTTT CSAGLSGTQYF TRBJ2-3 - - 11 TRBV20-1
TGCGCCAGCAGCCAAGAGGACAGAGGGTACGGGGAGCTGTTTTTT CASSQEDRGYGELFF TRBJ2-2 few - 15 TRBV4-3
TGTGCCAGCAGTTCCCCCTCGATAGCGGGGGGCTTCGAGCAGTACTTC CASSSPSIAGGFEQYF TRBJ2-7 few TRBD2 16 TRBV28
TGTGCCAGCAGCCAAGTCCTCCCCTTTGCCCCAGTGTCGCTCCAACAAGAGACCCAGTACTTC CASSQVLPFAPVSLQQETQYF TRBJ2-5 - - 21 TRBV14
TGCAGCGCTGGACAGACCGACACTGAAGCTTTCTTT CSAGQTDTEAFF TRBJ1-1 - - 12 TRBV29-1
TGTGCCAGCTCACCAGGGGAGGAACAGCCCCAGCATTTT CASSPGEEQPQHF TRBJ1-5 - - 13 TRBV18
TGTGCCAGCACCTTCGGGGGGGGGTCACAGCCCCAGCATTTT CASTFGGGSQPQHF TRBJ1-5 - - 14 TRBV6-6
TGTGCCAGCAGCTCTACAGGACAGGGTTCATGGGAGCAGTACTTC CASSSTGQGSWEQYF TRBJ2-7 - TRBD1 15 TRBV5-4